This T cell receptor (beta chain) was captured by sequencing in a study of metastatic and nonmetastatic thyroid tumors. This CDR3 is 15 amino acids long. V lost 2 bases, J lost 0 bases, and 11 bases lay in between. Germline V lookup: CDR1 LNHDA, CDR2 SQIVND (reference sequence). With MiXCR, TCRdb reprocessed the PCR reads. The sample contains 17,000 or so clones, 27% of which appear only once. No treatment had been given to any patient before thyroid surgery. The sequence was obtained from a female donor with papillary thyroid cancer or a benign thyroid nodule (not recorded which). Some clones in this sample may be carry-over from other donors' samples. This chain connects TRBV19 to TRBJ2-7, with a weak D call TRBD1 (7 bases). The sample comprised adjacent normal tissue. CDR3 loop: CASSITRGDSYEQYF. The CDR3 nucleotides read TGTGCCAGTAGTATAACCAGGGGGGACTCCTACGAGCAGTACTTC.